This TCR beta chain derives from a study of cytomegalovirus exposure and HLA in healthy donors. Study results and caveats: In a later analysis, HLA-C alleles had the fewest associated TCRs, DRB1 alleles the most. Among TCR beta chains, those listed as cytomegalovirus-associated numbered some 170.

CDR1 MGHRA and CDR2 YSYEKL come from the germline V gene. The CDR3 runs 15 residues. PCR used 60 Vbeta primers and 13 Jbeta primers. Assay used: immunoSEQ multiplex PCR; TCRdb lists only in-frame clones, some missing. The sample has about 160,000 clones, roughly 80% seen once. With regard to this clone: Antigen specificity is unknown. Relative to the germline gene, one junction end is altered; a read error may explain this.

Input material: PBMCs. This chain links TRBV4-1 with TRBJ1-2; TRBD1 might be the D (5 bases). The origin of this receptor is a human donor in good health. In nucleotides, the CDR3 is TGCGCCAGCAGCCAAGCGGGCAGGGCTAACTATGGCTACCCCTTC. Translated: CASSQAGRANYGYPF.